These 25 T cell receptor beta chains were sequenced from one sample in a study of spatial heterogeneity in lung cancer. Described time point: sample taken at primary tumor resection. TCRdb reprocessed the 5' RACE reads via MiXCR and lists one record per CDR3 protein. Of some 80,000 distinct CDR3 sequences in the sample, 8% were seen once. Sample: PBMCs, taken at surgery. The source of these receptors is a male donor with early-stage non-small cell lung cancer.

This clonotype occurred a few times. The genes are TRBV10-3 and TRBJ2-7, with TRBD1 identical over 9 bases. CDR1 is ENHRY and CDR2 is SYGVKD in the germline V gene. The ends lost 10 bases at V and 2 bases at J; junction bases unmatched: 6. The CDR3 is 13 amino acids. The CDR3 sequence is CATRTGEAYEQYF. Written as DNA, the CDR3 is TGTGCCACTCGGACAGGGGAAGCCTACGAGCAGTACTTC.

This clonotype was detected ten times or more. V gene TRBV12-3 or TRBV12-4 combines with J gene TRBJ2-2; no definite D call. The CDR3 is 14 amino acids. Trimming pared 7 bases from V and 1 base from J, leaving 10 bases between. The CDR3 region has the DNA TGTGCCAGCATTGACCCCAGGAACACCGGGGAGCTGTTTTTT. Translation: CASIDPRNTGELFF.

As to this clonotype: A much larger clone is a single base away; this may be a read error. CDR3 nucleotide sequence: TGTGCCAGCAGTGCCTCATGGGCCGCGAACACCGGGGAGCTGTTTTTT. Amino acids: CASSASWAANTGELFF. V gene TRBV6-5 combines with J gene TRBJ2-2; D is unclear. The germline CDR1 and CDR2 sequences are MNHEY and SVGAGI. CDR3 size: 16 residues. V was clipped by 5 bases and J by 0 bases, with 13 bases between them.

This clonotype was counted many times. The chain combines TRBV6-2 or TRBV6-3 with TRBJ2-6; D not resolved. Trimming shortened V by 0 bases and J by 0 bases, and 3 bases separated the two germline ends. CDR1 MNHEY and CDR2 SVGEGT come from the germline V gene. The CDR3 contains 15 residues. The CDR3 DNA reads as TGTGCCAGCAGTTACTCGGGCTCTGGGGCCAACGTCCTGACTTTC. The encoded protein is CASSYSGSGANVLTF.

J is TRBJ2-3 and V is TRBV10-2; D perhaps matches TRBD2 (5 bases). The CDR3 contains 12 residues. Trimming removed 0 bases from V and 14 bases from J, with 12 bases in between. Per germline, CDR1 WSHSY and CDR2 SAAADI. The CDR3 protein is CASSESETRLYF. CDR3 nucleotide sequence: TGCGCCAGCAGTGAGTCAGAAACTAGGCTGTATTTT.

This clonotype was detected ten times or more. The CDR3 spells CASSRQGRNIQYF. CDR3 bases: TGTGCCAGCAGTAGACAGGGTAGGAACATTCAGTACTTC. This sequence joins TRBV7-9 and TRBJ2-4, with 7 bases fitting TRBD1. This CDR3 comprises 13 residues. Germline V gene data show CDR1 as SEHNR and CDR2 as FQNEAQ (reference sequence). Unmatched junction bases numbered 6, after V lost 6 bases and J lost 7 bases.

A word on this clonotype: A read error is possible here, since a much larger clone lies one base away. Here the CDR3 reads CVSSSTASSYNEQFF. CDR3 nucleotide sequence: TGTGTCAGCAGCTCAACGGCTAGCTCCTACAATGAGCAGTTCTTC. This chain joins TRBV7-2 and TRBJ2-1; D unclear. The CDR3 is 15 residues long. Per germline, CDR1 SGHTA and CDR2 FQGNSA.

This clonotype was observed a few times. The genes are TRBV25-1 and TRBJ2-7; D gene ambiguous. The CDR3 consists of 14 residues. V lost 1 base and J 2 bases, leaving 9 bases between the germline ends. CDR1 and CDR2 from the germline V gene are MGHDK and SYGVNS. Written as DNA, the CDR3 is TGTGCCAGCAGTGAATTTGGTGAAGCCTACGAGCAGTACTTC. This encodes CASSEFGEAYEQYF.

This clonotype was counted only a few times. This rearrangement joins TRBV7-9 to TRBJ2-2; TRBD1 matches 8 bases. Germline V gives CDR1 SEHNR, CDR2 FQNEAQ (reference sequence). The junction had 6 bases not matched to a gene; V was cut back by 9 bases and J by 0 bases. The length of the CDR3 is 15 residues. The CDR3 DNA reads TGTGCCAGGACCAAACAGGGGGCGAACACCGGGGAGCTGTTTTTT. Its translation is CARTKQGANTGELFF.

The chain recombines TRBV4-3 with TRBJ2-7; 11 bases are a match to TRBD2. Germline CDR1 LGHNA, CDR2 YSLEER. The CDR3 contains 16 residues. The trim removed 1 base at V and 4 bases at J, leaving 6 bases unmatched. The CDR3 loop reads CASSQGVAGGPYEQYF. CDR3 coding DNA: TGCGCCAGCAGCCAAGGGGTAGCGGGAGGGCCGTACGAGCAGTACTTC.

At least ten counts were recorded for this clonotype. The genes are TRBV7-6 and TRBJ2-3; the match to TRBD2 covers 11 bases. V trimming: 1 base; J trimming: 3 bases; junction bases outside the gene matches: 9. The germline gives CDR1 SGHVS, CDR2 FNYEAQ. CDR3 length equals 18 residues. The CDR3 DNA is TGTGCCAGCAGCTTAGGGCCCACTACTAGCGGGGGAACAGATACGCAGTATTTT. This translates into CASSLGPTTSGGTDTQYF. The whole variable domain, filled in from reference TRBV7-6 and TRBJ2-3, reads GAGVSQSPRYKVTKRGQDVALRCDPISGHVSLYWYRQALGQGPEFLTYFNYEAQQDKSGLPNDRFSAERPEGSISTLTIQRTEQRDSAMYRCASSLGPTTSGGTDTQYFGPGTRLTVL.

The sample holds a few counts of this clonotype. The gene calls are TRBV12-3 or TRBV12-4 and TRBJ1-1, with 7 bases fitting TRBD1. With V trimmed by 8 bases and J by 2 bases, 5 bases remained unmatched. CDR3 length: 13 amino acids. The CDR3 nucleotides read TGTGCCAGCGGGAGACAGGGCAACACTGAAGCTTTCTTT. Its protein product is CASGRQGNTEAFF.

This clonotype was observed a handful of times. The chain employs TRBV6-2 or TRBV6-3 and TRBJ2-1; D perhaps matches TRBD1 (5 bases). This CDR3 region has 13 residues. Germline V CDR1 and CDR2: MNHEY, SVGEGT. V dropped 4 bases and J dropped 6 bases, with 10 bases sitting between them. DNA of the CDR3: TGTGCCAGCAGTTTTCAGGGATCCAATGAGCAGTTCTTC. Protein: CASSFQGSNEQFF.

This clonotype showed up many times. V usage is TRBV4-3 and J usage is TRBJ2-1; the D is unclear. V was pared by 4 bases and J by 8 bases, with 12 bases between. CDR1 and CDR2 from the germline V gene are LGHNA and YSLEER. CDR3 length equals 13 residues. CDR3 DNA sequence: TGCGCCAGCAGCCCCTCGTGGGTGGATGAGCAGTTCTTC. This codes for CASSPSWVDEQFF.

This clonotype was counted ten times or more. This chain links TRBV12-3 or TRBV12-4 with TRBJ1-5; possibly TRBD1 for D (5 bases). V lost 6 bases and J 6 bases, leaving 15 bases between the germline ends. CDR3 length: 14 residues. The CDR3 DNA is TGTGCCAGCAGAAGAGACAGTGGAAGTCAGCCCCAGCATTTT. Encoded protein: CASRRDSGSQPQHF.

In this sample, this clonotype turned up many times. DNA for the CDR3: TGCAGCGTTGAAACAGGGGTTGGCCAGCCCCAGCATTTT. Translated: CSVETGVGQPQHF. The rearrangement links TRBV29-1 to TRBJ1-5; 7 bases are a match to TRBD1. J was trimmed by 7 bases and V by 2 bases; bases with no gene match: 5. Per the germline V gene, CDR1 is SQVTM and CDR2 is ANQGSEA. This CDR3 comprises 13 residues.

This clonotype has a count of ten or more. J is TRBJ1-5 and V is TRBV3-1; D call uncertain. V was cut by 2 bases and J by 5 bases, with 13 bases left in between. This CDR3 comprises 15 residues. In germline, CDR1 is LGHDT, CDR2 YNNKEL (reference sequence). The CDR3 bases are TGTGCCAGCAGCCAATCCTTGGGAGCCCATCAGCCCCAGCATTTT. Translating gives CASSQSLGAHQPQHF.

This clonotype was seen many times. The chain links TRBV6-1 to TRBJ1-2; no clear D gene. The CDR3 contains 14 residues. V was pared by 6 bases and J by 2 bases, with 13 bases between. In germline, CDR1 is MNHNS, CDR2 SASEGT. CDR3 in amino acids: CASSRVGENYGYTF. The CDR3 nucleotides read TGTGCCAGCAGCCGGGTTGGGGAGAACTATGGCTACACCTTC.

This clonotype was detected only a few times. The V call is TRBV30, the J call TRBJ2-7; 12 bases fit TRBD2. The CDR3 totals 14 residues. The V and J ends lost 2 bases and 6 bases, in that order; junction bases with no gene match: 5. In germline, CDR1 is GTSNPN, CDR2 SVGIG (reference sequence). The CDR3: CAWSRLAGAGEQYF. CDR3 sequence (DNA): TGTGCCTGGAGTAGACTAGCGGGAGCTGGCGAGCAGTACTTC.

The V call is TRBV27, the J call TRBJ2-1; D is unresolved. The CDR3 is 14 amino acids. Germline V CDR1 and CDR2: MNHEY, SMNVEV (reference sequence). V was pared by 7 bases and J by 3 bases, with 13 bases between. This CDR3 is CASMVRPNYNEQFF. Here the CDR3 DNA reads TGTGCCAGCATGGTTCGCCCTAACTACAATGAGCAGTTCTTC.

V is TRBV19 and J is TRBJ2-1, with 10 bases lining up with TRBD2. The CDR3 is made up of 16 amino acids. The trim removed 1 base at V and 7 bases at J, leaving 7 bases unmatched. The germline V gene encodes CDR1 LNHDA and CDR2 SQIVND (reference sequence). CDR3 residues: CASSIGGLAGVNEQFF. The CDR3 DNA reads as TGTGCCAGTAGTATAGGCGGGCTAGCGGGAGTAAATGAGCAGTTCTTC.

This clonotype was observed a handful of times. The CDR3 loop is CASSKWGCERRFPDTQYF. The CDR3 DNA reads TGTGCCAGCAGCAAATGGGGGTGCGAGCGCAGGTTCCCAGATACGCAGTATTTT. V is TRBV21-1 and J is TRBJ2-3; the table's D call, TRBD1, was not checked against the DNA. TRBV21-1 is described as a pseudogene. This CDR3 has 18 residues.

This clonotype came up many times. The J gene is TRBJ1-1, the V gene TRBV5-1, with 11 bases fitting TRBD1. Germline V gene data show CDR1 as SGHRS and CDR2 as YFSETQ. The CDR3 consists of 16 residues. The J segment lost 6 bases and the V segment lost 3 bases, leaving 10 bases of the junction unmatched. This CDR3 reads CASSSGTGGYSPEAFF. The DNA of the CDR3 is TGCGCCAGCAGCTCCGGGACAGGGGGGTACTCTCCTGAAGCTTTCTTT.

The CDR3 here is CASSQSRGQFYGYTF. DNA for the CDR3: TGCGCCAGCAGCCAAAGTCGTGGACAGTTCTATGGCTACACCTTC. The chain couples TRBV4-3 to TRBJ1-2; D may be TRBD1 (6 bases). Trimming cost V 2 bases and J 4 bases, with 14 bases left between them. In germline, CDR1 is LGHNA, CDR2 YSLEER. The CDR3 loop spans 15 amino acids.

The rearrangement joins TRBV20-1 to TRBJ2-3; D is ambiguous. The V gene's germline CDR1 is DFQATT and CDR2 SNEGSKA (reference sequence). The CDR3 runs to 13 residues. With 5 bases removed from V and 1 base from J, the gap between germline ends came to 10 bases. The CDR3 spells CSAGTVRTDTQYF. The CDR3, as DNA: TGCAGTGCTGGAACGGTTCGCACAGATACGCAGTATTTT.